This T cell receptor (beta chain) was sequenced during a study of T-cell memory formation after mild COVID-19. Study at large: Clustering of TCRs was largely donor specific.

5'RACE with constant-segment primers built TCRalpha and TCRbeta cDNA libraries with UMIs. TCRdb reanalysed the 5' RACE reads using MiXCR and keeps one entry per CDR3 protein. In the table there are some 15,000 distinct CDR3 sequences, roughly 20% of which are singletons. Ten or more counts support this clonotype. The target antigen is unknown. Findings and limits, study-wide: Among contracting clones, CD4+ were mainly CM/EM and CD8+ enriched in EMRA. Certain responding clones were present in pre-infection memory, suggesting participation of cross-reactive memory.

The CDR3 has 14 residues. Per germline, CDR1 GTSNPN and CDR2 SVGIG (reference sequence). The sample was PBMCs or a T cell subset sorted from them (not recorded which). The source is an adult woman who had mild COVID-19 (a few samples of this study predate the infection). Cell type and time point are not known. The chain uses TRBV30 and TRBJ2-5; 13 bases match TRBD2. The CDR3, as DNA: TGTACTCTCGGACTAGCGGGAGTGGAAGAGACCCAGTACTTC. It codes for CTLGLAGVEETQYF.